This paragraph covers one T cell receptor beta chain sequence. Its matching antigen is unknown. Sequenced material consisted of expressed TCRB transcripts (all of the isolated RNA was reverse transcribed). TCRdb keeps only in-frame clones here, not all; method: immunoSEQ multiplex PCR. The repertoire holds about 150,000 clones, with 6% to 9% as singletons. This record comes from a study of beta chain features in type 1 diabetes. General study results and limits: Type 1 diabetes patients had moderately but significantly shorter TCRB CDR3s in all four CD4+ subsets.

Germline assignment: CDR1 MDHEN and CDR2 SYDVKM. CDR3 length: 14 amino acids. The V gene lost 5 bases and the J gene lost 5 bases, with 12 bases spanning the gap. The TCR originated in a man aged 18 to 29 with type 1 diabetes. The sample consisted of central memory CD4+ T cells from blood. The J gene is TRBJ1-4, the V gene TRBV28; D possibly corresponds to TRBD1 (6 bases). CDR3 DNA: TGTGCCAGCAGTGTCCCGACAGGAAATGAAAAACTGTTTTTT. Amino acid sequence: CASSVPTGNEKLFF.